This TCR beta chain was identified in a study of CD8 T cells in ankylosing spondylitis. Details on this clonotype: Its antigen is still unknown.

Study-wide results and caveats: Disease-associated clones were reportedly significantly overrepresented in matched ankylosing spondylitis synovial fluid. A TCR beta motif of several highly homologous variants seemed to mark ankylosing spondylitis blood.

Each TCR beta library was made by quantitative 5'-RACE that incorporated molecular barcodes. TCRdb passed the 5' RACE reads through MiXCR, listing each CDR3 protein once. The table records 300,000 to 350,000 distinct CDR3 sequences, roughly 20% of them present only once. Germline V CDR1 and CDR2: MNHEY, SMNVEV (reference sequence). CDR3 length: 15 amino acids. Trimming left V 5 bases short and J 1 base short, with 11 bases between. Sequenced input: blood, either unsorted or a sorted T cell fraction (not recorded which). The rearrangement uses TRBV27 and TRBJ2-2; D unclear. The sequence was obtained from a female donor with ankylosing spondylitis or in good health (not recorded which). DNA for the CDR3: TGTGCCAGCAGTCTAAATCCGGGGAACACCGGGGAGCTGTTTTTT. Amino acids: CASSLNPGNTGELFF.